These 5 T cell receptor beta chains were all obtained from the same sample, sequenced in a study of blood T cells in healthy people across ages (dated by TCRdb to between 2014 and 2017). Library construction relied on 5' RACE. These reads were obtained on an Illumina HiSeq 2500. The second PCR ran for roughly 7 to 11 cycles and used a J-beta primer mix along with a sample-barcoded 5' primer. TCRdb passed the public sequencing reads through fastp at Q25 and MiXCR, retaining productive beta sequences. When rows share a CDR3 protein, they turn into one entry using the most common DNA and genes. Within this sample are about 1,800,000 distinct CDR3 sequences, with approximately 28% of them counted one time only. The ten largest clones capture about 7.7% of the sample. What was sequenced was blood. These receptors were collected from a woman in her thirties in good health.

In this sample, this clonotype turned up many times. V is TRBV10-3 and J is TRBJ2-5, with 7 nucleotides matching TRBD1. In germline, CDR1 is ENHRY, CDR2 SYGVKD. V trimming: 3 bases; J trimming: 5 bases; junction bases outside the gene matches: 9. The CDR3 is made up of 15 amino acids. CDR3 protein: CAISEAIGGLETQYF. CDR3 in DNA: TGTGCCATCAGTGAAGCTATAGGGGGCTTGGAGACCCAGTACTTC.

In its sample, this clonotype was seen a few times. V usage is TRBV27 and J usage is TRBJ2-6; D uncertain. The CDR3 consists of 17 residues. Trimming removed 3 bases from V and 0 bases from J, with 12 bases in between. CDR1 is MNHEY, CDR2 SMNVEV, per germline (reference sequence). The DNA for the CDR3 is TGTGCCAGCAGTTTGAGAGGCCCTTACTCTGGGGCCAACGTCCTGACTTTC. This sequence encodes CASSLRGPYSGANVLTF.

The rearrangement uses TRBV7-2 and TRBJ2-5; 13 nucleotides match TRBD2. The DNA end lines up better with TRBJ2-7; the J call may be wrong. CDR3 size: 16 residues. The germline V gene encodes CDR1 SGHTA and CDR2 FQGNSA. CDR3 nucleotide sequence: TGTGCCAGCAGCTCGAGGGGACTAGCGGGGAGCTACGAGCAGTACTTC. Translation: CASSSRGLAGSYEQYF.

The chain combines TRBV14 with TRBJ1-1; TRBD1 is a possible D gene (5 bases). Germline V gene data show CDR1 as SGHDN and CDR2 as FVKESK. This CDR3 region has 16 residues. The V and J ends lost 6 bases and 4 bases respectively, with 21 bases between them. The CDR3 nucleotides are TGTGCCAGCAGGCGCCCGGCAGGATGGGGGAGCACTGAAGCTTTCTTT. It codes for CASRRPAGWGSTEAFF.

The chain joins TRBV7-2 to TRBJ1-1, with a weak D call TRBD1 (5 bases). Trimming took 6 bases from V and 1 from J, leaving 9 bases between them. The CDR3 runs 13 residues. Germline CDR1 SGHTA, CDR2 FQGNSA. The CDR3 DNA follows: TGTGCCAGCAGACAAGGACAGAACACTGAAGCTTTCTTT. Translated, it gives CASRQGQNTEAFF.